This T cell receptor beta chain appears in the sequencing data of a study of T cells after yellow fever vaccination. Notes on the study in general: FACS-sorted repertoires could harbor abundant contaminating bulk-population clonotypes. CD4 and CD8 compartments shared a small share of clonotypes.

UMIs were added to TCR cDNA along with a universal primer site when it was made by 5'RACE template switching. TCRdb fed the 5' RACE reads into MiXCR, producing one record per CDR3 protein. The repertoire includes under 350,000 distinct CDR3 sequences, over 4% of them detected once, and approximately 23% sits in the top ten. This clonotype has only a few counts. Its target is unknown. From germline, CDR1 is KGHSH and CDR2 LQKENI. The CDR3 is made up of 16 amino acids. V lost 3 bases, J lost 0 bases, and 11 bases lay in between. The chain links TRBV18 to TRBJ1-4; D unresolved. The source was PBMCs, collected 5 days after the yellow fever booster vaccination. This TCR derives from a man between 18 and 29 years old who received the YFV17D yellow fever vaccine. CDR3 sequence: CASSPPGSTTNEKLFF. DNA for the CDR3: TGTGCCAGCTCACCCCCCGGCAGCACAACTAATGAAAAACTGTTTTTT.